Sequencing of this T cell receptor beta chain was carried out in a study of blood T cell repertoires in COVID-19 (dated by TCRdb to about 2020). Describing the broader study: Samples from collaborators originated in the United States, Italy and Spain and spanned both the acute and convalescent phases of COVID-19. The prospective study material was composed of cDNA or gDNA derived from T cells, B-cell-depleted T cells, or PBMCs. The dataset comprised deeply sampled blood TCRbeta repertoires from subjects exposed to, actively infected with, or recovered from COVID-19. The repertoires were made available in a free public database intended to serve as a resource for research on the immune response to SARS-CoV-2. The samples were drawn from two sources: the first 160 participants of the ongoing ImmuneRACE study, and fewer than 1,500 subjects contributed by 6 global collaborators. Nearly every sample came with metadata listing a de-identified subject ID, COVID-19 status, age in years and sex. Where available, HLA class I and class II types were taken from metadata supplied by the sample provider and were not determined by assay-based typing.

From the cysteine up to the phenylalanine, the CDR3 has a length of 17 residues. Only the CDR3 DNA stays, 51 bases, in frame from base 1. CDR1 and CDR2 (KGHSH, LQKENI) derive from the germline V gene. The germline V and J ends show losses of 2 bases and 4 bases respectively, and no gene match explains 11 bases of the junction. TCRbeta CDR3 regions were amplified from genomic DNA using the immunoSEQ Assay, a bias-controlled multiplex PCR. On the study's bioinformatics: The number of nucleated cells in each sample was estimated by amplification of reference gene primers within the assay. To quantify the absolute abundance of each unique TCRbeta CDR3 rearrangement, sequence reads were collapsed and filtered. For each sample, productive Simpson clonality was calculated as the square root of Simpson's diversity index across productive rearrangements. The source is immuneACCESS, and TCRdb retained only in-frame sequences with V and J called. Part of the clones is not carried over; for the studies checked, unresolved V genes explain less than half of this, and the remainder is unexplained. The V and J calls and clone size come from that table; D and trimming were worked out from the DNA. Recorded for this sample are 120,000 or so clones; roughly 85% of them occurred a single time. The ten largest clones represent around 25% of the sample.

Comment on this clone: There is no known antigen for this receptor. Base qualities are not recorded, but no much larger clone differs from it by a single base.

Summary of the overall study and its limitations: Clinical and demographic metadata were provided uncurated, with the amount varying by source and participant.

Whole blood was collected in K2EDTA tubes by collaborating institutions according to the institutions' own protocols. For TCRbeta analysis, collaborator samples were shipped as frozen whole blood, as isolated PBMCs, or as DNA extracted from either sample type. Recombination linked TRBV18 to TRBJ1-3; 7 central bases correspond to TRBD1. Sequencing used peripheral blood. This clonotype was obtained from a human donor in a cohort sampled during active COVID-19. The nucleotide sequence is TGTGCCAGCTCACCAATGATGAGGGGGCTATCGGGAAACACCATATATTTT. Translation gives CASSPMMRGLSGNTIYF.